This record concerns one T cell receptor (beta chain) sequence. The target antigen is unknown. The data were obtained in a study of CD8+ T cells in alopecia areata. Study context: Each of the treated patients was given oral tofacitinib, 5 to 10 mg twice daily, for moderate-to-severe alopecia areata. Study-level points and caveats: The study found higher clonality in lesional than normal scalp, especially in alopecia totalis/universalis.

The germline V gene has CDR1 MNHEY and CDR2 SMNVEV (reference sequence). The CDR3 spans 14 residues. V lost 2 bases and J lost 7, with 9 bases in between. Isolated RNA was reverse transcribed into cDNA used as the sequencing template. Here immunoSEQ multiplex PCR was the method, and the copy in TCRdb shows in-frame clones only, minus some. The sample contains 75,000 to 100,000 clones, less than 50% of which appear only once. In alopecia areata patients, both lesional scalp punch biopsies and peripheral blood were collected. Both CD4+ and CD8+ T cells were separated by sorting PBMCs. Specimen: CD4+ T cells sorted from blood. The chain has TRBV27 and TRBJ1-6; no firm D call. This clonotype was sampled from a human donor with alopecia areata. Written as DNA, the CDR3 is TGTGCCAGCAGTTTAGGGCGGCCGAATTCACCCCTCCACTTT. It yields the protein CASSLGRPNSPLHF.